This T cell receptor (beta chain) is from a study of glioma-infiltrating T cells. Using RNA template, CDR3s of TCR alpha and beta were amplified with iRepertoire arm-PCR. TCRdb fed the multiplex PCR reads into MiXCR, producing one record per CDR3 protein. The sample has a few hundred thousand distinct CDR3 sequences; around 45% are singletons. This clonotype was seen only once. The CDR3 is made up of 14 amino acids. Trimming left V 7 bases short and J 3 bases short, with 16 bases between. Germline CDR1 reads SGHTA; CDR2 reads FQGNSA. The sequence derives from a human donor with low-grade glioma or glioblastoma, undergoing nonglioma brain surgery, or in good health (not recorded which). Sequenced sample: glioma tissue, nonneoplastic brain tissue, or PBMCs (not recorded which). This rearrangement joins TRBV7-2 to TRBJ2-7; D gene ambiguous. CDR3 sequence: CASTPTVPGYEQYF. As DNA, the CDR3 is TGTGCCAGCACCCCAACAGTGCCCGGCTACGAGCAGTACTTC.